The rows below give T cell receptor beta chains drawn from one sample of a study of CD4 T cells in relation to SARS-CoV-2 and coronaviruses. Measured with immunoSEQ multiplex PCR; TCRdb has only the in-frame clones, and not every one. The table shows 25,000 to 35,000 clones, with about 76% occurring only once. These receptors have no known antigen. The specimen sequenced was CD4+ T cells from PBMCs, cultured in vitro. Source of these receptors: a human donor in good health. CDR3s include the opening cysteine and the closing phenylalanine or tryptophan. The D gene is left open where the match is weak. Clone size, where shown, is once, few, many, or a class for clones that have expanded.

J gene: TRBJ2-1; V gene: TRBV6-5; D gene: NA; clone size: NA; CDR3 protein: CASSYRGLEQFF; CDR3 DNA: TGTGCCAGCAGTTACAGAGGGCTTGAGCAGTTCTTC
J gene: TRBJ2-5; V gene: TRBV13; D gene: NA; clone size: NA; CDR3 protein: CASSSGGTQYF; CDR3 DNA: TGTGCCAGCAGCTCGGGCGGCACCCAGTACTTC
J gene: TRBJ2-2; V gene: TRBV6-6; D gene: NA; clone size: NA; CDR3 protein: CASKHRESGTGELFF; CDR3 DNA: TGTGCCAGCAAACACAGGGAGTCGGGGACCGGGGAGCTGTTTTTT
J gene: TRBJ2-7; V gene: TRBV7-2; D gene: NA; clone size: NA; CDR3 protein: CASSLAGSWEQYF; CDR3 DNA: TGTGCCAGCAGCTTAGCGGGGAGTTGGGAGCAGTACTTC
J gene: TRBJ1-2; V gene: TRBV6-1; D gene: NA; clone size: NA; CDR3 protein: CASSEAYSPSNYGYTF; CDR3 DNA: TGTGCCAGCAGTGAAGCGTATTCTCCCTCTAACTATGGCTACACCTTC
J gene: TRBJ2-7; V gene: TRBV19; D gene: TRBD2; clone size: few; CDR3 protein: CASGTSGGDYEQYF; CDR3 DNA: TGTGCCAGTGGGACTAGCGGGGGGGACTACGAGCAGTACTTC
J gene: TRBJ2-3; V gene: TRBV5-1; D gene: NA; clone size: NA; CDR3 protein: CASSLVDSSDTQYF; CDR3 DNA: TGCGCCAGCAGCTTGGTCGACAGCTCAGATACGCAGTATTTT
J gene: TRBJ2-7; V gene: TRBV19; D gene: TRBD2; clone size: NA; CDR3 protein: CASTALAGGLAEQYF; CDR3 DNA: TGTGCCAGTACAGCCCTAGCGGGGGGGCTAGCCGAGCAGTACTTC
J gene: TRBJ1-2; V gene: TRBV6-5; D gene: NA; clone size: NA; CDR3 protein: CASSLGEGVWGYTF; CDR3 DNA: TGTGCCAGCAGCCTAGGGGAGGGGGTGTGGGGCTACACCTTC
J gene: TRBJ2-3; V gene: TRBV4-1; D gene: NA; clone size: once; CDR3 protein: CASSQLSGLDADTQYF; CDR3 DNA: TGCGCCAGCAGCCAACTAAGCGGGCTCGACGCAGATACGCAGTATTTT